This passage covers 8 T cell receptor beta chains from one sample sequenced in a study of prognosis after radiotherapy for stage I lung cancer. Two-round multiplex PCR on genomic DNA was the method by which TCR beta CDR3 was amplified. Primers specific to each TRBV and TRBJ gene were used in first-round PCR. TCRdb recomputed calls from the multiplex PCR reads with MiXCR, one row per CDR3 protein. The data hold more than 13,000 distinct CDR3 sequences, with 25% to 30% observed a single time. The sequences come from PBMCs, collected before or after stereotactic body radiation therapy (not recorded which). The origin of the receptors is a donor aged 50 or older with non-small cell lung cancer.

This clonotype was seen ten or more times. The CDR3 nucleotides read TGTGCCAGCAGGACTGAGAGTGGGGGTACCTATGGCTACACCTTC. Translated: CASRTESGGTYGYTF. The chain couples TRBV2 to TRBJ1-2, with TRBD1 as a possible D gene (5 bases). The CDR3 sequence is 15 residues long. Germline loops: CDR1 SNHLY, CDR2 FYNNEI. V shed 6 bases and J shed 4 bases, with 18 bases lying between them. Combining the CDR3 with reference TRBV2 and TRBJ1-2 gives the whole variable domain EPEVTQTPSHQVTQMGQEVILRCVPISNHLYFYWYRQILGQKVEFLVSFYNNEISEKSEIFDDQFSVERPDGSNFTLKIRSTKLEDSAMYFCASRTESGGTYGYTFGSGTRLTVV.

In this sample, this clonotype is medium-sized. The chain joins TRBV7-9 to TRBJ2-3; 10 nucleotides line up with TRBD1. V was pared by 5 bases and J by 5 bases, with 7 bases of the junction left unmatched. CDR3 length: 15 amino acids. Germline CDR1 and CDR2: SEHNR and FQNEAQ (reference sequence). The CDR3 bases are TGTGCCAGCAGCGCGGACAGGGGGAACTTAGATACGCAGTATTTT. Encoded protein: CASSADRGNLDTQYF.

This clonotype was observed many times. The chain is built from TRBV10-3 and TRBJ2-2; D is unclear. In germline, CDR1 is ENHRY, CDR2 SYGVKD. This CDR3 comprises 12 residues. V lost 6 bases and J 4 bases, leaving 6 bases between the germline ends. This CDR3 is CAIRQSTGELFF. In DNA form, the CDR3 reads TGTGCCATCAGACAGAGCACCGGGGAGCTGTTTTTT.

Regarding this clonotype: At one end, the junction sequence differs from germline, possibly due to a read error. The chain recombines TRBV18 with TRBJ2-1; 12 bases align to TRBD2. The CDR3 contains 18 residues. Looked up from germline, CDR1 is KGHSH and CDR2 is LQKENI. The CDR3 DNA follows: TGTGCCAGCTCACGACTAGCGGGGGAGTCTAGCTCCAACAATGAGCAGTTCTTC. It yields the protein CASSRLAGESSSNNEQFF.

For this clonotype: With a far larger clone one base away, a read error is the likely cause. The gene calls are TRBV6-4 and TRBJ1-6; 9 nucleotides agree with TRBD1. This CDR3 has 14 amino acids. Germline loops: CDR1 MRHNA, CDR2 SNTAGT. CDR3 in amino acids: CAISGGTGNSPLHF. CDR3 bases: TGTGCCATCAGTGGGGGGACAGGGAATTCACCCCTCCACTTT.

A word on this clonotype: One end of the junction does not line up with germline, which may come from a read error. The J gene is TRBJ2-7, the V gene TRBV15, with TRBD1 matching 7 bases. Germline V gives CDR1 LNHNV, CDR2 YYDKDF (reference sequence). The CDR3 loop spans 16 amino acids. The CDR3 region is CATIRDLQGVSCEQYF. The CDR3 DNA reads TGTGCCACCATCAGAGATCTTCAGGGGGTCTCCTGCGAGCAGTACTTC.

This clonotype is categorized as medium-sized. The V call is TRBV6-2 or TRBV6-3, the J call TRBJ2-3; TRBD1 agrees at 10 bases. Germline CDR1 reads MNHEY; CDR2 reads SVGEGT. The V gene end was trimmed by 5 bases and the J gene end by 1 base; junction bases not matched to a gene: 3. The CDR3 runs 15 residues. The DNA for the CDR3 is TGTGCCAGCAGTGCCGGGACAGGGGGCACAGATACGCAGTATTTT. It encodes CASSAGTGGTDTQYF.

By share, this clonotype counts as medium-sized. This chain connects TRBV7-9 to TRBJ1-1; D is perhaps TRBD1 (5 bases). CDR3 length: 15 residues. CDR1 is SEHNR and CDR2 is FQNEAQ in the germline V gene (reference sequence). Trimming cost V 1 base and J 2 bases, with 11 bases left between them. In DNA, the CDR3 is TGTGCCAGCAGCTTAGGCGGGACGGCCAACACTGAAGCTTTCTTT. This codes for CASSLGGTANTEAFF.